This is a list of T cell receptor beta chains from one sample in a study of cytomegalovirus exposure and HLA in healthy donors. Produced via immunoSEQ multiplex PCR; TCRdb's table is partial and in-frame only. This sample yields 150,000 to 200,000 clones, of which about nine tenths are seen a single time; about 1% belongs to the top ten. The sequenced material came from PBMCs. All receptors derive from a boy aged 2 to 10 in good health and CMV-seronegative. CDR3s include the opening cysteine and the closing phenylalanine or tryptophan. The order of the fields is D gene, clone size, V gene, J gene, CDR3 DNA, CDR3 protein. The D gene is left open where the match is weak. For some rows the clone size is stated as once, few or many, or as a class when expanded; others skip it.

.	few	TRBV29-1	TRBJ2-1	TGCAGCGCCCTTCTCAATGAGCAGTTCTTC	CSALLNEQFF
.	.	TRBV11-2	TRBJ1-3	TGTGCCAGCAGCAGCACCTCAGCCTCAGGCACCATATATTTT	CASSSTSASGTIYF
TRBD2	.	TRBV5-1	TRBJ2-1	TGCGCCAGCAGCTTGAGGGCTAGCGGGAGTGGGTCCTACAATGAGCAGTTCTTC	CASSLRASGSGSYNEQFF
.	.	TRBV14	TRBJ2-1	TGTGCCAGCAGCCAAGCTGATAGCGGCAAGCAGTTCTTC	CASSQADSGKQFF
TRBD2	.	TRBV28	TRBJ2-3	TGTGCCAGCAAAGCGGGAATTAGCACAGATACGCAGTATTTT	CASKAGISTDTQYF
TRBD1	few	TRBV5-6	TRBJ2-3	TGTGCCAGCAGCTTGGTTGGGACAGGGAGCCCAGATACGCAGTATTTT	CASSLVGTGSPDTQYF
TRBD1	.	TRBV13	TRBJ2-7	TGTGCCAGCAGCTTAATGGGACAGAATTACGAGCAGTACTTC	CASSLMGQNYEQYF
TRBD1	.	TRBV6-1	TRBJ1-1	TGTGCCAGCAGTTCGACAGGGGGCACTGAAGCTTTCTTT	CASSSTGGTEAFF
.	.	TRBV19	TRBJ2-2	TGTGCCAGTAGTGCGGACATGGGCGGGACGAACACCGGGGAGCTGTTTTTT	CASSADMGGTNTGELFF
TRBD1	.	TRBV5-1	TRBJ2-1	TGCGCCAGCAGCCCCGGGACAGGGAGGGGTGAGCAGTTCTTC	CASSPGTGRGEQFF
TRBD2	once	TRBV7-2	TRBJ2-7	TGTGCCAGCAGCTCTTGGACTAGCTCCTACGAGCAGTACTTC	CASSSWTSSYEQYF
.	.	TRBV12-2	TRBJ1-4	TGTGCAAGTCGCTTAGTGGGGCCCCACAGCGATGAAAAACTGTTTTTT	CASRLVGPHSDEKLFF
.	.	TRBV29-1	TRBJ1-1	.	CSVVGPGTEAFF
TRBD1	.	TRBV4-1	TRBJ2-1	TGCGCCAGCAGCCAATCCATTGGGGCCGGGACAGGGGTGGGTGAGCAGTTCTTC	CASSQSIGAGTGVGEQFF
.	.	TRBV6-1	TRBJ1-6	TGTGCCAGCGCCACGACAGCAAATAATTCACCCCTCCACTTT	CASATTANNSPLHF
.	once	TRBV5-1	TRBJ2-7	TGCGCCAGCAGCGACACCTCAGTGTACGAGCAGTACTTC	CASSDTSVYEQYF
TRBD2	.	TRBV7-9	TRBJ2-1	TGTGCCAGCAGCTTAGTAGGGCTAGCGGGCAACAATGAGCAGTTCTTC	CASSLVGLAGNNEQFF
TRBD2	.	TRBV29-1	TRBJ2-1	TGCAGCGTTGAAGCTAGCGGGAGAGTCTATGAGCAGTTCTTC	CSVEASGRVYEQFF
TRBD1	.	TRBV28	TRBJ1-2	TGTGCTATAGGGACAGGGTATCGCTATGGCTACACCTTC	CAIGTGYRYGYTF
.	.	TRBV27	TRBJ1-4	TGTGCCAGCAGAAATCGAGGAGCAACTAATGAAAAACTGTTTTTT	CASRNRGATNEKLFF
TRBD1	.	TRBV19	TRBJ1-2	TGTGCCAGTAGTCGGACAGGGGCCTATGGCTACACCTTC	CASSRTGAYGYTF
.	.	TRBV7-9	TRBJ1-6	TGTGCCAGCAGCTTAGCACGGGATTCACCCCTCCACTTT	CASSLARDSPLHF
TRBD1	.	TRBV18	TRBJ1-3	TGTGCCAGCTCACCACCGACAACAGGGGTTGGAAACACCATATATTTT	CASSPPTTGVGNTIYF
.	.	TRBV4-2	TRBJ1-4	TGTGCCAGCAGCCAAGACGTCCCCAGAGGATCAGAAAAACTGTTTTTT	CASSQDVPRGSEKLFF
TRBD1	.	TRBV30	TRBJ1-2	TGTGCCTGGAGGGACACCGGGACAGCTTATGGCTACACCTTC	CAWRDTGTAYGYTF
TRBD1	.	TRBV5-4	TRBJ1-2	TGTGCCAGCAGCTCCCGGGACAGGGGGCTCTCTAACTATGGCTACACCTTC	CASSSRDRGLSNYGYTF
TRBD1	.	TRBV2	TRBJ1-1	TGTGCCGTGATACGGGGACAGGGCCTTGTTCCGAACACTGAAGCTTTCTTT	CAVIRGQGLVPNTEAFF
TRBD2	few	TRBV6-5	TRBJ2-7	TGTGCCAGCAGTCGGACTAGAGGTTCGTACGAGCAGTACTTC	CASSRTRGSYEQYF
.	.	TRBV16	TRBJ1-5	TGTGCCAGCAGCCAATCTGTGACTGAAGTTTTTCAGCCCCAGCATTTT	CASSQSVTEVFQPQHF
TRBD2	.	TRBV2	TRBJ2-3	TGTGCCAGCAGTGAATTTAGCGGGGGAATCACAGATACGCAGTATTTT	CASSEFSGGITDTQYF
.	few	TRBV19	TRBJ2-2	TGTGCCAGTACCCCAGAGGAGAACACCGGGGAGCTGTTTTTT	CASTPEENTGELFF
.	.	TRBV28	TRBJ1-1	TGTGCCGGCAGTCTCTTGACAGGGAACACTGAAGCTTTCTTT	CAGSLLTGNTEAFF
TRBD2	.	TRBV29-1	TRBJ2-1	TGCAGCGTTGACGGGGGGGGCTACAATGAGCAGTTCTTC	CSVDGGGYNEQFF
TRBD1	.	TRBV28	TRBJ2-1	TGTGCCAGCAGTTTACCCAGGGGGCCTTCCAATGAGCAGTTCTTC	CASSLPRGPSNEQFF
TRBD1	.	TRBV28	TRBJ1-2	TGTGCCAGCCTTCAGGGGGTCAGTGGCTTAGCTAACTATGGCTACACCTTC	CASLQGVSGLANYGYTF
TRBD2	.	TRBV30	TRBJ2-2	TGTGCCTGGAGTGTACGGCTAGCGGGAAAGGGGGAGCTGTTTTTT	CAWSVRLAGKGELFF
TRBD1	.	TRBV5-1	TRBJ1-4	TGCGCCAGCAGCCCCGATGGACAGGGGGCCAGAACTAATGAAAAACTGTTTTTT	CASSPDGQGARTNEKLFF
.	.	TRBV13	TRBJ2-7	TGTGCCAGCAGCTTAAGAGCGTCAACCTACGAGCAGTACTTC	CASSLRASTYEQYF
TRBD1	.	TRBV12-5	TRBJ2-5	TGTGCTAGTGGCCGCGGGGCGGCAGGGGGCGTTGGAGAGACCCAGTACTTC	CASGRGAAGGVGETQYF
TRBD1	once	TRBV28	TRBJ1-4	TGTGCCAGCACCCCCACAACAGGGGGCCTTGAAAAACTGTTTTTT	CASTPTTGGLEKLFF
.	.	TRBV10-3	TRBJ2-1	TGTGCCATCAGTGATAGGGGGGAGGGTTCCTACAATGAGCAGTTCTTC	CAISDRGEGSYNEQFF
TRBD1	.	TRBV28	TRBJ1-1	TGTGCCAGCAGTCTTAAAGTAGGGGACAGTCACACTGAAGCTTTCTTT	CASSLKVGDSHTEAFF
.	.	TRBV15	TRBJ1-2	TGTGCCACCAGCAGGGCTACAGGGTTACATGGCTACACCTTC	CATSRATGLHGYTF
.	.	TRBV30	TRBJ2-2	TGTGCCTGGAGTGTACCCCACAGGAACACCGGGGAGCTGTTTTTT	CAWSVPHRNTGELFF
TRBD1	.	TRBV10-3	TRBJ2-5	TGTGCCATCAGTCTGAGGGACAGGGCCCAAGAGACCCAGTACTTC	CAISLRDRAQETQYF
TRBD2	.	TRBV30	TRBJ2-5	TGTGCCTGCCGAAAGGGACTAGCGCTTCAAGAGACCCAGTACTTC	CACRKGLALQETQYF
.	.	TRBV19	TRBJ2-1	TGTGCCAGTAGTCCGGGGGTGGCTTCCTACAATGAGCAGTTCTTC	CASSPGVASYNEQFF
.	.	TRBV27	TRBJ2-3	TGTGCCAGCAGGTACAGAGATACGCAGTATTTT	CASRYRDTQYF
.	.	TRBV5-1	TRBJ2-3	TGCGCCAGCAGCCCGGGGGCAGATACGCAGTATTTT	CASSPGADTQYF
.	once	TRBV7-7	TRBJ1-6	TGTGCCAGCAGCGAGGGGGTCAACACACCCCTCCACTTT	CASSEGVNTPLHF
TRBD2	.	TRBV19	TRBJ2-1	TGTGCCAGTAGTTCGGGACTAGCGGGAGAAGGGGAGCAGTTCTTC	CASSSGLAGEGEQFF
TRBD1	.	TRBV27	TRBJ2-7	TGTGCCAGCAGTTTGGGACAGGCATCCACGGTGCAGTACTTC	CASSLGQASTVQYF